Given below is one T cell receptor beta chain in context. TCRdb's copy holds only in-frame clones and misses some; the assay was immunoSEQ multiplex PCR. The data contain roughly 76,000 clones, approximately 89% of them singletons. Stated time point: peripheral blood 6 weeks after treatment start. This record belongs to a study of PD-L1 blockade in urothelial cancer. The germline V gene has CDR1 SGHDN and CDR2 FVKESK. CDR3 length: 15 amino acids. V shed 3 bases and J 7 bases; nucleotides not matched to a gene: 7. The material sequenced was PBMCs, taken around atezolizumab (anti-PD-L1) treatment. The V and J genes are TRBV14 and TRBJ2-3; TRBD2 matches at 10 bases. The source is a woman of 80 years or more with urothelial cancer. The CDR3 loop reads CASSQALAGAHTQYF. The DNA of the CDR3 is TGTGCCAGCAGCCAGGCCCTAGCGGGAGCTCATACGCAGTATTTT.